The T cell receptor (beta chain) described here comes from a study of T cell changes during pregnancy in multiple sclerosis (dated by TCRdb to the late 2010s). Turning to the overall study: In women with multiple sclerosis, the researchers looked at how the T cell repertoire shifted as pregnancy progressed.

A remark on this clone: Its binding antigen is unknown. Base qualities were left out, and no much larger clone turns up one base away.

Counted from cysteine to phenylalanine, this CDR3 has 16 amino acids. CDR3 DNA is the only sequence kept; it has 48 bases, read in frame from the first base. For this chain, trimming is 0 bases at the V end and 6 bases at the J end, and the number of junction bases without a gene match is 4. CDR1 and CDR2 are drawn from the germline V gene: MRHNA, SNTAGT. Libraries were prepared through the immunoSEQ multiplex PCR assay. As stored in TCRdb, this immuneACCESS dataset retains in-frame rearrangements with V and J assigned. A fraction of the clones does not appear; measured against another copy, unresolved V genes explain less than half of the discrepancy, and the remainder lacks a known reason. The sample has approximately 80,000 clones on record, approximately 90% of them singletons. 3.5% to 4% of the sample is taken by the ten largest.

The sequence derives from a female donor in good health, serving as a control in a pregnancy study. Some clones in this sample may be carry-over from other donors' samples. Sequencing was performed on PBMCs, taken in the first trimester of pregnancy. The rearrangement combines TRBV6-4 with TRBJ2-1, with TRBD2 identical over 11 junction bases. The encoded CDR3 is CASSDSGLAGGNEQFF. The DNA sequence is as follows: TGTGCCAGCAGTGACTCTGGGCTAGCGGGAGGCAATGAGCAGTTCTTC.